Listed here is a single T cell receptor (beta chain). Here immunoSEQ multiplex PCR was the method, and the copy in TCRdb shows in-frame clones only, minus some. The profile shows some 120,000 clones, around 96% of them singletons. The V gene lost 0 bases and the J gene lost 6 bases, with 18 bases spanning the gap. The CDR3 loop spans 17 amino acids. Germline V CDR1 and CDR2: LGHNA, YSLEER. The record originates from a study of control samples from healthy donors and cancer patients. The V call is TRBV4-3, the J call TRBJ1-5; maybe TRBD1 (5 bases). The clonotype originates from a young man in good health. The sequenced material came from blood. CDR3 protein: CASSQDRRVWGGQPQHF. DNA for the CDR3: TGCGCCAGCAGCCAAGATCGAAGGGTATGGGGGGGTCAGCCCCAGCATTTT.